This entry lists 20 T cell receptor beta chains sequenced from one sample in a study of T cells expressing NK-cell markers. One entry per CDR3 protein, without DNA, is what TCRdb gives after re-calling the 5' RACE reads. This listing includes around 280,000 distinct CDR3 sequences. Sequencing was done on a sample of blood T cells: a sorted CD56 or NKG2C T cell subset, CD4+ or CD8+ T cells, or bulk PBMC T cells (not recorded which). The receptors shown here come from a man aged 18-30 years in good health.

This chain connects TRBV29-1 to TRBJ2-3; TCRdb's D call, TRBD1, is unchecked because there is no DNA. Germline CDR1 is SQVTM and CDR2 is ANQGSEA. There are 17 residues in the CDR3. The CDR3 spells CSVRRHHGQNSTDTQYF.

The V call is TRBV12-3 or TRBV12-4, the J call TRBJ1-5. The CDR3 is 15 residues long. CDR3 region: CASSLEHLSNQPQHF.

V usage is TRBV10-1 and J usage is TRBJ1-5; checking the TCRdb D call of TRBD1 is not possible without DNA. CDR1 is WNHNN and CDR2 is SYGVQD in the germline V gene (reference sequence). The CDR3 is 14 amino acids. CDR3 region: CASSDQGAVQPQHF.

The chain links TRBV10-1 to TRBJ2-5; TCRdb returns TRBD1, unconfirmable since there is no DNA. The CDR3 loop spans 20 amino acids. Looked up from germline, CDR1 is WNHNN and CDR2 is SYGVQD (reference sequence). The chain's CDR3 is CASSDSDPRTTGLSRETQYF.

The chain couples TRBV12-3 or TRBV12-4 to TRBJ2-5; TCRdb returns TRBD1, unconfirmable since there is no DNA. This CDR3 spans 15 amino acids. CDR3 loop: CASSSAMGGQETQYF.

This chain connects TRBV20-1 to TRBJ1-3; TCRdb proposes TRBD1, but this gene call is untestable without DNA. Germline CDR1 and CDR2: DFQATT and SNEGSKA (reference sequence). The CDR3 contains 15 residues. The CDR3 loop reads CSAQTGTVSGNTIYF.

V usage is TRBV5-4 and J usage is TRBJ2-7; TCRdb proposes TRBD2, but this gene call is untestable without DNA. The CDR3 sequence is 15 residues long. CDR1 is SGHNT, CDR2 YYREEE, per germline (reference sequence). This CDR3 reads CASSLSASGSYEQYF.

The rearrangement links TRBV9 to TRBJ2-1; TCRdb's D call of TRBD2 is untestable without DNA. Germline V gene data show CDR1 as SGDLS and CDR2 as YYNGEE. The CDR3 extends over 16 amino acids. This chain's CDR3 is CASSPHGGSRFVEQFF.

This CDR3 is CASSPPGTSGMFEQFF. The genes are TRBV5-5 and TRBJ2-1; the TCRdb call, TRBD2, lacks DNA for checking. This CDR3 comprises 16 residues. Germline V gene sequence: CDR1 SGHKS, CDR2 YYEKEE (reference sequence).

The genes are TRBV7-2 and TRBJ2-6. Germline V gene lookup returns CDR1 SGHTA and CDR2 FQGNSA. The CDR3 length is 13 residues. Here the CDR3 reads CASSETGANVLTF.

The V and J genes are TRBV7-3 and TRBJ2-1; TCRdb gives TRBD2 as the D gene, but with no DNA this cannot be confirmed. The CDR3 extends over 18 amino acids. The germline V gene has CDR1 SGHTA and CDR2 FQGTGA. The CDR3 sequence is CASSLTPTSGSLLHEQFF.

The V gene is TRBV12-3 or TRBV12-4, the J gene TRBJ1-1. CDR3 size: 13 residues. The CDR3 here is CASFSRKNTEAFF.

The chain carries TRBV7-3 and TRBJ2-7; the D call of TRBD2 rests on TCRdb alone, since no DNA is present to check it. Germline lookup yields CDR1 SGHTA and CDR2 FQGTGA. The length of the CDR3 is 13 residues. The CDR3 protein is CASRLGPSYEQYF.

V and J are TRBV9 and TRBJ1-5. This CDR3 has 15 amino acids. Germline CDR1 SGDLS, CDR2 YYNGEE. CDR3: CASSVGPAFNQPQHF.

The V and J genes are TRBV28 and TRBJ1-2. From germline, CDR1 is MDHEN and CDR2 SYDVKM. The CDR3 extends over 14 amino acids. CDR3 in amino acids: CASSLSGRLGGYTF.

The chain has TRBV29-1 and TRBJ2-2. Per the germline V gene, CDR1 is SQVTM and CDR2 is ANQGSEA. CDR3 length equals 14 residues. Here the CDR3 reads CSVVHGSNTGELFF.

This chain uses TRBV7-9 with TRBJ1-2. Germline V gene sequence: CDR1 SEHNR, CDR2 FQNEAQ (reference sequence). This CDR3 region has 14 residues. The CDR3 loop is CASSLVGVYYGYTF.

V is TRBV7-2 and J is TRBJ2-3. CDR1 SGHTA and CDR2 FQGNSA come from the germline V gene. The CDR3 consists of 14 residues. The CDR3 region is CASSVGQKTDTQYF.

The chain has TRBV5-4 and TRBJ2-5; checking the TCRdb D call of TRBD2 is not possible without DNA. There are 13 residues in the CDR3. Germline CDR1 SGHNT, CDR2 YYREEE (reference sequence). CDR3 protein: CASSLGEVKTQYF.

V gene TRBV5-1 combines with J gene TRBJ1-1; TCRdb's D call of TRBD1 is untestable without DNA. The CDR3 has 15 residues. Germline V gene data show CDR1 as SGHRS and CDR2 as YFSETQ. CDR3 loop: CASSSGGTVNTEAFF.